This entry features one T cell receptor (beta chain) sequence. The antigen remains undetermined. The data stem from a study of CD8 T cells in ankylosing spondylitis. Broader study findings: The authors found the disease-linked clones to be CD8+ and relatively rare in peripheral blood. What appeared characteristic of ankylosing spondylitis blood was a TCR beta motif of under 10 highly homologous variants. Researchers reportedly found disease-linked clones significantly enriched in matched ankylosing spondylitis synovial fluid.

TCRdb independently ran MiXCR on the 5' RACE reads; one entry per CDR3 protein. The sample gives 200,000 to 300,000 distinct CDR3 sequences, about 24% of which show up once; 0.5% to 0.65% is in the top ten. The germline V gene has CDR1 DFQATT and CDR2 SNEGSKA (reference sequence). Trimming left V 4 bases short and J 4 bases short, with 16 bases between. This CDR3 has 14 amino acids. The chain is built from TRBV20-1 and TRBJ1-1, with a possible D match to TRBD1 (5 bases). This TCR derives from a male donor with ankylosing spondylitis or in good health (not recorded which). Sequences were obtained from blood, either unsorted or a sorted T cell fraction (not recorded which). DNA of the CDR3: TGCAGTGCTACCTTTGCGGGACGGTTCACTGAAGCTTTCTTT. It translates to CSATFAGRFTEAFF.